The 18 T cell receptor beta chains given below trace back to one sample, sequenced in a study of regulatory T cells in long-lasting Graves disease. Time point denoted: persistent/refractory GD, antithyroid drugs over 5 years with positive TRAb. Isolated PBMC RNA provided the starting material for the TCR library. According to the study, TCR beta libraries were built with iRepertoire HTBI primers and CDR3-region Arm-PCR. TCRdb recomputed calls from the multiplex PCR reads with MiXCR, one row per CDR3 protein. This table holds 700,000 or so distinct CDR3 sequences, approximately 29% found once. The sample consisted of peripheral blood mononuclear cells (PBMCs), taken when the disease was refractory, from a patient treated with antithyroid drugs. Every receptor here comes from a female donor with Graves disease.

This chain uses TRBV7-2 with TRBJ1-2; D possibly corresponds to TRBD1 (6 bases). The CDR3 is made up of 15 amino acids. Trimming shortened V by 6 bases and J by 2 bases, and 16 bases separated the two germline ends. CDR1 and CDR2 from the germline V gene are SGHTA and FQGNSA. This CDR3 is CASSRTDEANYGYTF. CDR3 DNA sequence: TGTGCCAGCAGTCGGACAGACGAAGCAAACTATGGCTACACCTTC.

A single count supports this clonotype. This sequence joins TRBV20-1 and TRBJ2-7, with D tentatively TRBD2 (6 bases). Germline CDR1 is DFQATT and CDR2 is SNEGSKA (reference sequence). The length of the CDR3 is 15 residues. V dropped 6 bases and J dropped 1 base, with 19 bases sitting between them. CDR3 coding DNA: TGCAGTGCCCTCGGGGGATTTGGCAGGTCCTACGAGCAGTACTTC. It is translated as CSALGGFGRSYEQYF.

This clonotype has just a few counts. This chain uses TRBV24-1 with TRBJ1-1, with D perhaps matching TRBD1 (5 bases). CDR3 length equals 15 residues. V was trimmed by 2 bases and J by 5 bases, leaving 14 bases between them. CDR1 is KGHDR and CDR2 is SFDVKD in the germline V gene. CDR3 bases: TGTGCCACCAGTGATTCAGAACTGGGGGGGACTGAAGCTTTCTTT. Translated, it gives CATSDSELGGTEAFF.

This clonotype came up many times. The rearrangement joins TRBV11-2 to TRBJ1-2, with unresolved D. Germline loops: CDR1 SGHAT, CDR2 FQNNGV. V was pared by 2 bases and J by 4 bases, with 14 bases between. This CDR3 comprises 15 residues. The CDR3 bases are TGTGCCAGCAGCTTATCGGGCAGCCCCTTCTATGGCTACACCTTC. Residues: CASSLSGSPFYGYTF. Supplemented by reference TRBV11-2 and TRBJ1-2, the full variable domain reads EAGVAQSPRYKIIEKRQSVAFWCNPISGHATLYWYQQILGQGPKLLIQFQNNGVVDDSQLPKDRFSAERLKGVDSTLKIQPAKLEDSAVYLCASSLSGSPFYGYTFGSGTRLTVV.

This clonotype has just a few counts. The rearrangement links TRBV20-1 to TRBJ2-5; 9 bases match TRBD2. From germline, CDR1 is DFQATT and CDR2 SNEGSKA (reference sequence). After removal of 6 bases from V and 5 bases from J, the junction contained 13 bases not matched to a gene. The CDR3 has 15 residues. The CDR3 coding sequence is TGCAGTGCACCCCCCGGGATAGCGGGAGTGGAGACCCAGTACTTC. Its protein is CSAPPGIAGVETQYF.

The CDR3 DNA is TGTGCCAGTAGGCGCACGGGACAGGGGATCCGTGTGGCGGCTAATGAAAAACTGTTTTTT. Its protein is CASRRTGQGIRVAANEKLFF. The genes are TRBV19 and TRBJ1-4, with TRBD1 matching 10 bases. The CDR3 is made up of 20 amino acids. V dropped 6 bases and J dropped 3; count of bases not matched to a gene: 19. In germline, CDR1 is LNHDA, CDR2 SQIVND (reference sequence).

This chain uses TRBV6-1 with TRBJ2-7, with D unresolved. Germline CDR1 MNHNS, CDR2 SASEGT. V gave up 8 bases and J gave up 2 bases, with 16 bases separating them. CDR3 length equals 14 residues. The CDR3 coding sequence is TGTGCCAGCGCGCTATACGGGTCCACCTACGAGCAGTACTTC. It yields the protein CASALYGSTYEQYF.

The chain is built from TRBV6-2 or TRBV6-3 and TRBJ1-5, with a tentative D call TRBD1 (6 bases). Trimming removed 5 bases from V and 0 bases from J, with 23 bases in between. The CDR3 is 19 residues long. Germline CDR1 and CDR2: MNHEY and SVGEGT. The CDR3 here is CASSDLRRGKTDSNQPQHF. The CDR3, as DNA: TGTGCCAGCAGTGATCTCCGCAGGGGTAAGACCGATAGCAATCAGCCCCAGCATTTT.

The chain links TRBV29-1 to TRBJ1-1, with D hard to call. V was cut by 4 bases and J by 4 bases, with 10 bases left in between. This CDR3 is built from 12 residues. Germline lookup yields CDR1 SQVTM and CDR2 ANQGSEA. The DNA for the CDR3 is TGCAGCGTTGTGGTTATCGGCACTGAAGCTTTCTTT. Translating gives CSVVVIGTEAFF. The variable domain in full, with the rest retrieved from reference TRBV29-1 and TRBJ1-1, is SAVISQKPSRDICQRGTSLTIQCQVDSQVTMMFWYRQQPGQSLTLIATANQGSEATYESGFVIDKFPISRPNLTFSTLTVSNMSPEDSSIYLCSVVVIGTEAFFGQGTRLTVV.

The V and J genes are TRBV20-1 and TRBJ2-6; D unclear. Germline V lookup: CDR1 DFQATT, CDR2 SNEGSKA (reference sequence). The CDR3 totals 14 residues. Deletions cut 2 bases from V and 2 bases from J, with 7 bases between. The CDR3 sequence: CSARQGTGANVLTF. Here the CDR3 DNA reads TGCAGTGCTAGACAAGGGACTGGGGCCAACGTCCTGACTTTC.

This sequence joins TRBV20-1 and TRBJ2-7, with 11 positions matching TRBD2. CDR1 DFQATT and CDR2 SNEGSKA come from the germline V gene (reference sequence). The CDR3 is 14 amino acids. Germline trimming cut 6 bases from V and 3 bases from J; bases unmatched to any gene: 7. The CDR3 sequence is CSAQTSGTYYEQYF. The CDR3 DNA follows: TGCAGTGCCCAGACTAGCGGGACTTACTACGAGCAGTACTTC.

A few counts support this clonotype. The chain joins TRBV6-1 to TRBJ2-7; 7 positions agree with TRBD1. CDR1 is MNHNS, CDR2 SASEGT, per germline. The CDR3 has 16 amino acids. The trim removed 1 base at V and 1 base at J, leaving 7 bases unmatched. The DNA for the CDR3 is TGTGCCAGCAGTGAAGGACCGGGACAGTCGTCCTACGAGCAGTACTTC. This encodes CASSEGPGQSSYEQYF.

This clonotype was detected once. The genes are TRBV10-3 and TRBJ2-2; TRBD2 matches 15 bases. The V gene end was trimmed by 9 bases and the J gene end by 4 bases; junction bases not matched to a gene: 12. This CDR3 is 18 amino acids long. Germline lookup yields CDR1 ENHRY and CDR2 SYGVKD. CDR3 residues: CAISSLGLAGGRTGELFF. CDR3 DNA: TGTGCCATAAGTTCCCTCGGACTAGCGGGAGGGCGCACCGGGGAGCTGTTTTTT.

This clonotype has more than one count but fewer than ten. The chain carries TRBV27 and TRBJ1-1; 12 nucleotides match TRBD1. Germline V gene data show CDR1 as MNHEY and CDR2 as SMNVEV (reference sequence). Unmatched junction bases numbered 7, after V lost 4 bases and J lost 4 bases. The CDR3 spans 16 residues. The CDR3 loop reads CASSSNRDRGLTEAFF. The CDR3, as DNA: TGTGCCAGCAGTTCCAACCGGGACAGGGGGCTCACTGAAGCTTTCTTT.

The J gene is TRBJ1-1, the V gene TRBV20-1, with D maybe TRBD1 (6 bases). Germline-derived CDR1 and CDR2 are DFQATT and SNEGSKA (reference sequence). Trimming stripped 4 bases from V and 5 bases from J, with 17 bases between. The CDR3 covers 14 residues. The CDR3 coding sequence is TGCAGTGCTAAGGTGCAGGGGCGGAGGACTGAAGCTTTCTTT. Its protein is CSAKVQGRRTEAFF.

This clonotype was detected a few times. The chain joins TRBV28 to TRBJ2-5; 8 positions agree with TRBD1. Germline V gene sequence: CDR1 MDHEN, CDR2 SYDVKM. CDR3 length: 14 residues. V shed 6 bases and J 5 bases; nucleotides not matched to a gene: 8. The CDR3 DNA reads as TGTGCCAGCAGGTGTCAGGGGGCGCGTGAGACCCAGTACTTC. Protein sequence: CASRCQGARETQYF.

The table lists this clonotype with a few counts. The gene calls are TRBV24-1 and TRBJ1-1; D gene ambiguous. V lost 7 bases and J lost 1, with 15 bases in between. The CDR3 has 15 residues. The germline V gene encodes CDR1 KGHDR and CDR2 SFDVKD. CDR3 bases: TGTGCCACCAGGGATACAGAGTCCCGGAACACTGAAGCTTTCTTT. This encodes CATRDTESRNTEAFF.

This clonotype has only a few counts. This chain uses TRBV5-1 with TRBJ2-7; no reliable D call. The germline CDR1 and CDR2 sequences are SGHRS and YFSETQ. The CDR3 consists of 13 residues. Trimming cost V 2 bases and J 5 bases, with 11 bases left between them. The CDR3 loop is CASSFTGSDEQYF. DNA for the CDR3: TGCGCCAGCAGCTTCACCGGTTCGGACGAGCAGTACTTC.